Many counts were recorded for the clone carrying this TCR beta chain. Its specificity is not known. This entry comes from a study of T cell repertoires in cytomegalovirus infection. Study details: Public TCR beta signatures indicated both CMV infection and matching HLA type. Study-wide findings and caveats: There were HLA-C-restricted CMV-specific TCR beta clonotypes dominating the ex vivo response. Carriers of CMV and the relevant HLA type were discriminated by public TCR beta frequency.

Trimming removed 4 bases from V and 3 bases from J; junction bases left unmatched: 12. This CDR3 spans 16 amino acids. TCRdb re-analysed the reads in MiXCR, keeping a single row per CDR3 protein. The data contain fewer than 550,000 distinct CDR3 sequences, approximately 11% of them singletons. The V call is TRBV12-3 or TRBV12-4, the J call TRBJ2-7; 7 nucleotides match TRBD1. This receptor was taken from a human donor in good health (CMV status not recorded). Some clones in this sample may be carry-over from other donors' samples. The specimen sequenced was PBMCs. The CDR3 protein is CASSSPLGGQIYEQYF. For the CDR3, the DNA is TGTGCCAGCAGTTCCCCCCTTGGGGGACAGATCTACGAGCAGTACTTC.